The rows below give T cell receptor beta chains drawn from one sample of a study of blood T cells in healthy people across ages. A single record per CDR3 protein comes from TCRdb applying MiXCR to the 5' RACE reads. The sample has just over 800,000 distinct CDR3 sequences; less than 80% are singletons. Sequenced: blood. Every receptor here comes from a young man in good health. Both conserved end residues are part of each CDR3. D genes are given only for firm matches. Size is stated for part of the rows, as once, few or many counts, or as a class when the clone is expanded.

V,size,J,D,DNA,CDR3
TRBV7-2,NA,TRBJ1-2,NA,TGTGCCAGCAGCTTAGGGGGGCGCGGGTCTGGCTACACCTTC,CASSLGGRGSGYTF
TRBV9,NA,TRBJ2-7,NA,TGTGCCAGCTCCGCGGCTAGCCCTGGATACGAGCAGTACTTC,CASSAASPGYEQYF
TRBV3-1,NA,TRBJ2-1,NA,TGTGCCAGCAGCCAACTTCGTCACTCCTACAATGAGCAGTTCTTC,CASSQLRHSYNEQFF
TRBV6-1,NA,TRBJ2-7,NA,TGTGCCAGCAGCCCGGGCCAGGTAGAGGAGTGGCCCTACAATGAGCAGTACTTC,CASSPGQVEEWPYNEQYF
TRBV5-1,NA,TRBJ2-5,NA,TGCGCCAGCAGCCTATTAACCGAAGAGATCCAGTACTTC,CASSLLTEEIQYF
TRBV7-2,NA,TRBJ2-5,TRBD1,TGTGCCAGCAGCTACGGGACAGGGGTGTGGGAGACCCAGTACTTC,CASSYGTGVWETQYF
TRBV12-3/TRBV12-4,NA,TRBJ2-5,NA,TGTGCCAGCTCAGGGGGGAATGTTGGGGAGCAGTACTTC,CASSGGNVGEQYF
TRBV6-2/TRBV6-3,NA,TRBJ1-5,NA,TGTGCCAGCAAGACAGCGGGAAATGGCAATCAGCCCCAGCATTTT,CASKTAGNGNQPQHF
TRBV7-2,NA,TRBJ1-2,TRBD1,TGTGCCAGCACCGGGACAGGGGTGGGCTACACCTTC,CASTGTGVGYTF
TRBV20-1,NA,TRBJ1-5,NA,TGCAGTGCTAGAGATGGGCAGGGCAATCAGCCCCAGCATTTT,CSARDGQGNQPQHF
TRBV2,NA,TRBJ2-7,NA,TGTGCCAGCAGTGAAGCGAGGACCGCCGAGCAGTACTTC,CASSEARTAEQYF
TRBV10-3,NA,TRBJ2-1,NA,TGTGCCATCAGTGAGTCAGCCAGCCTGGATGAGCAGTTCTTC,CAISESASLDEQFF
TRBV2,NA,TRBJ2-3,TRBD2,TGTGCCAGCAGTGAGTTCCGGACTAGCGGAAACACAGATACGCAGTATTTT,CASSEFRTSGNTDTQYF
TRBV3-1,NA,TRBJ1-4,NA,TGTGCCAGCAGCCAAGATTGGTTTCAGGGAGCAAATGAAAAACTGTTTTTT,CASSQDWFQGANEKLFF
TRBV25-1,NA,TRBJ2-3,NA,TGTGCCAGCAGTGAATCGCAGACAGTACCCCAGTATTTT,CASSESQTVPQYF
TRBV27,few,TRBJ2-5,NA,TGTGCCAGCAGGAGAGGCTTTGAAGAGACCCAGTACTTC,CASRRGFEETQYF
TRBV27,few,TRBJ2-7,TRBD1,TGTGCCAGCAGTCTGATGGGGACAGGGGTAACGGAGCAGTACTTC,CASSLMGTGVTEQYF
TRBV3-1,NA,TRBJ2-5,NA,TGTGCCAGCAGCCAAGATCCCAGGTTGTTCGGACAAGAGACCCAGTACTTC,CASSQDPRLFGQETQYF
TRBV5-6,NA,TRBJ1-2,TRBD1,TGTGCCAGCAGCTTGGTCGGGACAGGGGAGGTTCGTGGCTACACCTTC,CASSLVGTGEVRGYTF
TRBV2,NA,TRBJ2-5,NA,TGTGCCAGCAGTGAACAAGCCCCAGAGACCCAGTACTTC,CASSEQAPETQYF
TRBV20-1,few,TRBJ1-5,TRBD1,TGCAGTGCCCCGACAGGGGGGGATCAGCCCCAGCATTTT,CSAPTGGDQPQHF
TRBV7-9,NA,TRBJ1-1,TRBD1,TGTGCCAGCAGCTTCCGGGACAGGGCCACTGAAGCTTTCTTT,CASSFRDRATEAFF
TRBV12-3/TRBV12-4,NA,TRBJ2-1,NA,TGTGCCACCATAGGTGGTTACAATGAGCAGTTCTTC,CATIGGYNEQFF
TRBV5-4,NA,TRBJ1-1,TRBD1,TGTGCCAGCAGCCGCCCGGGACAGGGCCGGAACACTGAAGCTTTCTTT,CASSRPGQGRNTEAFF
TRBV20-1,few,TRBJ2-4,NA,TGCAGTGCTAGAGATTTGGTAGTTGGTGACATTCAGTACTTC,CSARDLVVGDIQYF
TRBV2,NA,TRBJ1-1,NA,TGTGCCAGCAGTGAAGCGCATCGGGACACTGAAGCTTTCTTT,CASSEAHRDTEAFF
TRBV28,NA,TRBJ2-5,NA,TGTGCCAGCATTTCCGGACTAAGTGAGACCCAGTACTTC,CASISGLSETQYF
TRBV3-1,NA,TRBJ2-2,NA,TGTGCCAGCAGCCAAGGGACTATATGGAACACCGGGGAGCTGTTTTTT,CASSQGTIWNTGELFF
TRBV28,NA,TRBJ2-5,NA,TGTGCCAGCAGTCCCGGGGCTAGTGAACAAGAGACCCAGTACTTC,CASSPGASEQETQYF
TRBV29-1,once,TRBJ2-1,TRBD1,TGCAGCGTTCCCCGATGGGGGACAGCCTATTACAATGAGCAGTTCTTC,CSVPRWGTAYYNEQFF
TRBV20-1,NA,TRBJ2-7,TRBD2,TGCAGTGCTACGACTAGCGGGGGTGCCCACTACGAGCAGTACTTC,CSATTSGGAHYEQYF